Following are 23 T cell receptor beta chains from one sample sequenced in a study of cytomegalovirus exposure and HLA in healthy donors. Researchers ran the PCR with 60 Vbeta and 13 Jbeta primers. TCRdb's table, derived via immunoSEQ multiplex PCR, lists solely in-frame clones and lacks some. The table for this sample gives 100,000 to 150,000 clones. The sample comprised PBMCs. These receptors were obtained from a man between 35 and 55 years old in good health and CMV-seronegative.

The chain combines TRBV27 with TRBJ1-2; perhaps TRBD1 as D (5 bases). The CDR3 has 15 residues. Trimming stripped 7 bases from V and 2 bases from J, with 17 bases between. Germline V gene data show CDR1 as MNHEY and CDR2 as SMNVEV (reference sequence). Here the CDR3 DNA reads TGTGCCAGCAAGCCATTGGACAATTCGAACTATGGCTACACCTTC. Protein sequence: CASKPLDNSNYGYTF.

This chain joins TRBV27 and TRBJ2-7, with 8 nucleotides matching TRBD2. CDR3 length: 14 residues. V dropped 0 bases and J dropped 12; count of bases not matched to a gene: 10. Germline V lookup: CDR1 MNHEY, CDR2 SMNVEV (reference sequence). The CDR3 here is CASSLSPAGAVLYF. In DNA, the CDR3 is TGTGCCAGCAGTTTATCGCCAGCGGGAGCCGTTTTGTACTTC.

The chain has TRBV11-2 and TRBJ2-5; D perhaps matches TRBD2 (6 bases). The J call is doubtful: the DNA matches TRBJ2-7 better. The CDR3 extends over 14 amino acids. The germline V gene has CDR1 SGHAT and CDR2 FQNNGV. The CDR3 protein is CASSLAGVGYEQYF. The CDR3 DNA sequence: TGTGCCAGCAGCTTAGCGGGAGTGGGCTACGAGCAGTACTTC.

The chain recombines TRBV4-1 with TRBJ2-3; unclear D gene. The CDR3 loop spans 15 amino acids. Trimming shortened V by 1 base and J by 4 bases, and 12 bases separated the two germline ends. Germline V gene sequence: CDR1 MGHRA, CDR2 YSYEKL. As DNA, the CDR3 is TGCGCCAGCAGCCAAGTCTCGGGTATTGCAGATACGCAGTATTTT. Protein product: CASSQVSGIADTQYF.

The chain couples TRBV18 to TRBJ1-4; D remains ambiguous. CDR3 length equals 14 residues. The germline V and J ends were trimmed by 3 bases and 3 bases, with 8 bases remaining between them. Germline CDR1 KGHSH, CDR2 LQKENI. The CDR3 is CASSPYFPNEKLFF. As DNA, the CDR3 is TGTGCCAGCTCACCCTACTTCCCTAATGAAAAACTGTTTTTT.

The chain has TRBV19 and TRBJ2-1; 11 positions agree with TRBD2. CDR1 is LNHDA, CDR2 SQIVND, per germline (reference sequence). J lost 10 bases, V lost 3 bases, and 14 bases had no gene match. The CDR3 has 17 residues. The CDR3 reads CASSIRLAGLGWNEQFF. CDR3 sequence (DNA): TGTGCCAGTAGTATTCGACTAGCGGGGCTGGGGTGGAACGAGCAGTTCTTC.

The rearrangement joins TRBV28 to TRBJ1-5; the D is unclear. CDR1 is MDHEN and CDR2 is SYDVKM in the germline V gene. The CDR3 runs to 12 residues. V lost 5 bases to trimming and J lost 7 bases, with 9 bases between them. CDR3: CASSPPGQPQHF. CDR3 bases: TGTGCCAGCAGTCCTCCGGGGCAGCCCCAGCATTTT. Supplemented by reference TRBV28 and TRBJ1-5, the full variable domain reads DVKVTQSSRYLVKRTGEKVFLECVQDMDHENMFWYRQDPGLGLRLIYFSYDVKMKEKGDIPEGYSVSREKKERFSLILESASTNQTSMYLCASSPPGQPQHFGDGTRLSIL.

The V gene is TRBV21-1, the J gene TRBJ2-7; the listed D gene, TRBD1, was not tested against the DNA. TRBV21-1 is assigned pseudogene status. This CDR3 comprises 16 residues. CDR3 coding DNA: TGTGCCAGCAGCAAAGGAAAACAGGGGGTATCCTACGAGCAGTACTTC. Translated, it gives CASSKGKQGVSYEQYF.

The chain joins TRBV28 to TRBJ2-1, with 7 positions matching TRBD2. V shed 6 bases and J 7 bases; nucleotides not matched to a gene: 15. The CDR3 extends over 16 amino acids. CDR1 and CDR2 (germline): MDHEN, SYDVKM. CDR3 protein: CASSRNGLGGSNEQFF. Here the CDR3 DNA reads TGTGCCAGCAGCCGGAATGGACTCGGGGGGTCGAATGAGCAGTTCTTC.

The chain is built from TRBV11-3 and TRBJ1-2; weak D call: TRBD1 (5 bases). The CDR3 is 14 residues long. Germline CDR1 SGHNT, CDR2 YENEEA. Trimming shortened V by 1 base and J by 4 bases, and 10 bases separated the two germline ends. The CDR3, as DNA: TGTGCCAGCAGCTTAGCAGGGCTGCTCTATGGCTACACCTTC. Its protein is CASSLAGLLYGYTF.

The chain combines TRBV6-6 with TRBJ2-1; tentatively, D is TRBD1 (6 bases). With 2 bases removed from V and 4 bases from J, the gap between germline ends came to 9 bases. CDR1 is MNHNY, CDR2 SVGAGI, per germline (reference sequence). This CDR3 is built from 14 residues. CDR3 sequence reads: CASSYVTGYNEQFF. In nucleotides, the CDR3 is TGTGCCAGCAGTTACGTGACAGGTTACAATGAGCAGTTCTTC.

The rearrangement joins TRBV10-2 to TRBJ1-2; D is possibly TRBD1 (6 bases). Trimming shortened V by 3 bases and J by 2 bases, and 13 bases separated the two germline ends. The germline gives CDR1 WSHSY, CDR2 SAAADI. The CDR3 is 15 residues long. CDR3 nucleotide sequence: TGCGCCAGCAGTGATCAAGCAGGGGCAAACTATGGCTACACCTTC. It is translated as CASSDQAGANYGYTF.

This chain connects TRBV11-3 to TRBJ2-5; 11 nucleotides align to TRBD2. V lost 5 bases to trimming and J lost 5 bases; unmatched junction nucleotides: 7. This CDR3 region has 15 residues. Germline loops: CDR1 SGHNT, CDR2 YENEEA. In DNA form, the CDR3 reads TGTGCCAGCAGCCCTAGCGGGAGGTCGGAGGAGACCCAGTACTTC. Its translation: CASSPSGRSEETQYF.

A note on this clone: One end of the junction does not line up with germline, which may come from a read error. CDR3: CASSFAGADEQFF. In nucleotides, the CDR3 is TGTGCTAGCAGCTTTGCGGGGGCGGATGAGCAGTTCTTC. The chain couples TRBV7-7 to TRBJ2-1; a weak D match, TRBD2 (7 bases). This CDR3 has 13 amino acids. Germline V gene sequence: CDR1 SSHAT, CDR2 FNYEAQ (reference sequence).

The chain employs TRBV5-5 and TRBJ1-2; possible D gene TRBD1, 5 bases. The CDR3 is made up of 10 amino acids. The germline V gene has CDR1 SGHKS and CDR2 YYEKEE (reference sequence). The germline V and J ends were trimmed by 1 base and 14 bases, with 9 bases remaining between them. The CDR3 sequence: CASSLRGKTF. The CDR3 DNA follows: TGTGCCAGCAGCTTGAGGGGAAAGACCTTC.

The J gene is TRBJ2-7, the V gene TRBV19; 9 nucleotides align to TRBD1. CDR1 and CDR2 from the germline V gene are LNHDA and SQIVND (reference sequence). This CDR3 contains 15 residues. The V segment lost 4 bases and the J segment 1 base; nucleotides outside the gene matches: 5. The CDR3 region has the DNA TGTGCCAGTAGTAAAATACAGGGGGCATCCTACGAGCAGTACTTC. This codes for CASSKIQGASYEQYF.

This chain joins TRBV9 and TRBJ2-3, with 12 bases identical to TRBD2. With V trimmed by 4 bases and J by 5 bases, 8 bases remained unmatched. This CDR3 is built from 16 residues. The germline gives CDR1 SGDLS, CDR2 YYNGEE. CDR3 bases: TGTGCCAGCAGCTCGACTAGCGGGAGTCTGAGAGATACGCAGTATTTT. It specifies CASSSTSGSLRDTQYF.

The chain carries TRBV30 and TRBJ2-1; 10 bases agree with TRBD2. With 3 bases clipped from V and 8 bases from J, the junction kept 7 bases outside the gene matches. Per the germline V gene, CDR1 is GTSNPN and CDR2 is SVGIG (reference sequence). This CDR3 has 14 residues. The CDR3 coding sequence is TGTGCCTGGAGAGCTAGCGGGAGATCGGATGAGCAGTTCTTC. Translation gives CAWRASGRSDEQFF.

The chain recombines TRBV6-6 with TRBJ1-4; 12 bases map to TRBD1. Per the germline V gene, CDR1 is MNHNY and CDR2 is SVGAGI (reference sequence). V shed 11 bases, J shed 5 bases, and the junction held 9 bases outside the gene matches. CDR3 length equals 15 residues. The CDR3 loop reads CAARGQGAMNEKLFF. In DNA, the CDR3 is TGTGCCGCTAGGGGACAGGGGGCGATGAATGAAAAACTGTTTTTT.

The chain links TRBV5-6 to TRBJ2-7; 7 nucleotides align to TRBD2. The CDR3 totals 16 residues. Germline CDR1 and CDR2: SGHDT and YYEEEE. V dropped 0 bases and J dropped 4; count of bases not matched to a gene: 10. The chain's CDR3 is CASSLEVGSGLYEQYF. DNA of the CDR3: TGTGCCAGCAGCTTGGAAGTAGGTAGCGGGCTGTACGAGCAGTACTTC.

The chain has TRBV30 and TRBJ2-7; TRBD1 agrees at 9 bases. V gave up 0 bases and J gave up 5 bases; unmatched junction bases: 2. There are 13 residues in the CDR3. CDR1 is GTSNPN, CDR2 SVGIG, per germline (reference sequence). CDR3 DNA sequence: TGTGCCTGGAGTGTACGGGACAGGGACGAGCAGTACTTC. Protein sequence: CAWSVRDRDEQYF.

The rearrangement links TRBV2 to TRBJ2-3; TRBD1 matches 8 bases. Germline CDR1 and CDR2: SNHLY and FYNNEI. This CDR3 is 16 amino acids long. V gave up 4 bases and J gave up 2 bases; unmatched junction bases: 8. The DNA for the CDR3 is TGTGCCAGCAGTGGGCAGGGGGCGCCCACCACAGATACGCAGTATTTT. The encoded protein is CASSGQGAPTTDTQYF. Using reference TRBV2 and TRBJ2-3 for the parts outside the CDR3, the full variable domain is EPEVTQTPSHQVTQMGQEVILRCVPISNHLYFYWYRQILGQKVEFLVSFYNNEISEKSEIFDDQFSVERPDGSNFTLKIRSTKLEDSAMYFCASSGQGAPTTDTQYFGPGTRLTVL.

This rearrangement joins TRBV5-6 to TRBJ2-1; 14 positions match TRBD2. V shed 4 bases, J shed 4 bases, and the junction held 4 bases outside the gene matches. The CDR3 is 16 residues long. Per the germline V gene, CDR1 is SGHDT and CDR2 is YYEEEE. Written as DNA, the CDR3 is TGTGCCAGCAGCCCCAGACTAGCGGGAGGGTACAATGAGCAGTTCTTC. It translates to CASSPRLAGGYNEQFF.